The source of this T cell receptor (beta chain) is a study of CD8 T cells in Susac syndrome (dated by TCRdb to the late 2010s). With regard to the full study: The study used repertoire sequencing to test whether antigen drove CD8+ T cell activation and differentiation in Susac syndrome.

RNA was extracted with the RNeasy kit and 0.5 to 1 ug was reverse transcribed using random hexamers. The immunoSEQ multiplex PCR assay, which covers 54 Vbeta and 13 Jbeta segments, was used to amplify TCR beta CDR3 regions. PCR amplification bias was corrected using a synthetic template baseline for primer optimization and computational correction. Under the source paper's analysis protocol: Reads were annotated to V, D and J genes according to IMGT and were analyzed with immunoSEQ Analyzer, with only productive sequences retained. To calculate clonality, Shannon entropy was normalized by log2 of the number of productive unique sequences and then subtracted from one. For each patient and control, public and private clones were evaluated within the 100 most prevalent clones. A clone was defined as Susac-specific if it was absent from the healthy and MS cohorts, from roughly 1,000 published viral clones and from other ImmuneACCESS disease sequences. In TCRdb, the public reads were trimmed at Q25 with fastp and aligned with MiXCR, with productive beta chains retained. Rows are unified per CDR3 protein, each entry keeping the most common DNA and genes. TCRdb's processing, not the authors', yielded these V and J calls. Across this sample there are some 120,000 distinct CDR3 sequences, with about 94% seen only once. Approximately 0.13% of the sample is held by the ten biggest clonotypes.

In the case of this clonotype: No antigen is known for it. The record has no base qualities; no much larger clone is one base away.

Compared with germline, V lacks 3 bases and J lacks 6 bases; bases without a gene match: 8. The CDR3 has 15 amino acids, counting the end cysteine and phenylalanine. Solely the CDR3 DNA is kept, with 45 bases framed from the first base. CDR1 and CDR2, per the germline V gene (reference sequence), are LNHDA and SQIVND. Study-level results and caveats: The number of individuals in the TCR sequencing and HLA analysis was acknowledged as relatively small.

Peripheral blood CD8+ and CD4+ T cells from healthy donors, Susac syndrome patients and multiple sclerosis patients were profiled using high-throughput TCR beta sequencing. The multiple sclerosis controls were treatment-naive patients whose relapsing-remitting disease, either stable or active, fulfilled the revised McDonald criteria. Bulk CD8+ and CD4+ T cells were purified magnetically by negative isolation, whereas CD8+ TEMRA cells were enriched by FACS. Blood was drawn into EDTA tubes, processed within 24 hours, and PBMCs were isolated by density gradient centrifugation. PBMCs destined for TCR sequencing were cryopreserved in liquid nitrogen and later thawed in a 37 °C water bath. Purity of sorted or isolated CD4+, CD8+ and CD8+ TEMRA cells was at least 90%.

Sequences were obtained from CD4+ T cells from PBMCs. This receptor chain uses TRBV19 and TRBJ2-1; 7 central bases correspond to TRBD2. This receptor was taken from a human donor with multiple sclerosis. Read as DNA, the sequence is TGTGCCAGTAGTATGCGGCTAGCGGAAAGCAATGAGCAGTTCTTC. This encodes CASSMRLAESNEQFF.